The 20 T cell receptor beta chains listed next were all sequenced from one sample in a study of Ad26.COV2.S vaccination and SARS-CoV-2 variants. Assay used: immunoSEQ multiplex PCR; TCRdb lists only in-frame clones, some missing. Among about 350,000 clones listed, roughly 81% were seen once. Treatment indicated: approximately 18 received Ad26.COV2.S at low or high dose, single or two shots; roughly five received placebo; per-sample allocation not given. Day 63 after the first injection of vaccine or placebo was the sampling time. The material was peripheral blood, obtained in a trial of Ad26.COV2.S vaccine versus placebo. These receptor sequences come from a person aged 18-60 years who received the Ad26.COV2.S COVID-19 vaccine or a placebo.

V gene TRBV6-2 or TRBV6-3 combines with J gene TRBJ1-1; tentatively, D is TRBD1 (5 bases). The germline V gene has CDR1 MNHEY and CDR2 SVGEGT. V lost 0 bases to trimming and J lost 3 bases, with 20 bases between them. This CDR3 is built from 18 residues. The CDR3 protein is CASSYSTYRLGRDTEAFF. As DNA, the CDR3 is TGTGCCAGCAGTTACTCTACCTACAGGTTAGGTCGAGACACTGAAGCTTTCTTT.

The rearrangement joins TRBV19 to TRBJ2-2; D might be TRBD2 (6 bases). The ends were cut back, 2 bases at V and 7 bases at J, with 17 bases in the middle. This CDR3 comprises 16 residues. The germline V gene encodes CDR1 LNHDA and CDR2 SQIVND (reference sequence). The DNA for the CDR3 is TGTGCCAGTAGTATACAAGCGGGCCCGTGGGGCGGGGAGCTGTTTTTT. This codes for CASSIQAGPWGGELFF.

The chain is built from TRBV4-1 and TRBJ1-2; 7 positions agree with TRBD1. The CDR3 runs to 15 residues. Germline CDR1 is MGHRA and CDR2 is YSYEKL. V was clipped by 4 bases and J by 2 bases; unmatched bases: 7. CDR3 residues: CASSLRDSPNYGYTF. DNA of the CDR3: TGCGCCAGCAGCCTCCGGGACAGCCCAAACTATGGCTACACCTTC.

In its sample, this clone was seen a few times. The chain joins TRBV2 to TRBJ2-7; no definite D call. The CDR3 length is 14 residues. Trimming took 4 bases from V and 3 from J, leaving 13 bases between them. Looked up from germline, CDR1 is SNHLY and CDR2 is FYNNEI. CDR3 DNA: TGTGCCAGCAGTGGGGGTCGTATCGGCTACGAGCAGTACTTC. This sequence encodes CASSGGRIGYEQYF.

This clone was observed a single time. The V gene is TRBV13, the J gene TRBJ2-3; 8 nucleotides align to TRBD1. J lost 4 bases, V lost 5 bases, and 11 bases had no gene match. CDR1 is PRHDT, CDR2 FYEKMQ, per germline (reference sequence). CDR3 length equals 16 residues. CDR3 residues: CASSLQLTGEPDTQYF. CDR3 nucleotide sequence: TGTGCCAGCAGCCTCCAACTGACAGGGGAACCAGATACGCAGTATTTT.

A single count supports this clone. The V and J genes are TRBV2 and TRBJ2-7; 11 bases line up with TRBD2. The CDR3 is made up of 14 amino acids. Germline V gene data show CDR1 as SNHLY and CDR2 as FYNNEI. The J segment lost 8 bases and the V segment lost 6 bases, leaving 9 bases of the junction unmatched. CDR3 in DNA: TGTGCCAGCAGGCCACTAGCGGGAGAACCCCAGCAGTACTTC. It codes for CASRPLAGEPQQYF.

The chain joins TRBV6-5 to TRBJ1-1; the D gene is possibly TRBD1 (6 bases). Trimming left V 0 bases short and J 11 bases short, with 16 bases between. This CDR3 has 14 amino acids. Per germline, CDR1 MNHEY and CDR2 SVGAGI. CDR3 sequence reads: CASSYSQGGAGAFF. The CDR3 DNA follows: TGTGCCAGCAGTTACTCACAAGGGGGGGCGGGTGCTTTCTTT.

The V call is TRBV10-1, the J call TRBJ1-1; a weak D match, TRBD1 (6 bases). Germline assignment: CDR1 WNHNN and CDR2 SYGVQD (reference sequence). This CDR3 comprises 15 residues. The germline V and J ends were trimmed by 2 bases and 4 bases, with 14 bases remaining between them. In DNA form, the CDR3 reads TGCGCCAGCAGTGAGACGGGGGGCCGGGGCACTGAAGCTTTCTTT. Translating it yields CASSETGGRGTEAFF.

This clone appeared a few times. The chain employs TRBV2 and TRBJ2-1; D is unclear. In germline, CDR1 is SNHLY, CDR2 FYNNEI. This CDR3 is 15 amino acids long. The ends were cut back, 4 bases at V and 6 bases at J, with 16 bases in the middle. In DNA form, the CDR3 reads TGTGCCAGCAGTGGGCCCTTAAGATCGCTCAATGAGCAGTTCTTC. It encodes CASSGPLRSLNEQFF. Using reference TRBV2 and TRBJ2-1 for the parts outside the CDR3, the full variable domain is EPEVTQTPSHQVTQMGQEVILRCVPISNHLYFYWYRQILGQKVEFLVSFYNNEISEKSEIFDDQFSVERPDGSNFTLKIRSTKLEDSAMYFCASSGPLRSLNEQFFGPGTRLTVL.

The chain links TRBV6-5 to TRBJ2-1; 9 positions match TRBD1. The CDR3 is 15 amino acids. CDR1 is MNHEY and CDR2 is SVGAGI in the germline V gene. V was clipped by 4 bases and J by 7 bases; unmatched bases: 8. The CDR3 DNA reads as TGTGCCAGCAGTTTCCTCCGGGACAGGGAAAATGAGCAGTTCTTC. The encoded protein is CASSFLRDRENEQFF.

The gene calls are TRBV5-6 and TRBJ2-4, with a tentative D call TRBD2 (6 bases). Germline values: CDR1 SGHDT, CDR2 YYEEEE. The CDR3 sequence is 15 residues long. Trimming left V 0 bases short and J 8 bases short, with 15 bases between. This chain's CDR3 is CASSLGRLVGDIQYF. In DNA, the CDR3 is TGTGCCAGCAGCTTGGGGAGACTAGTCGGGGACATTCAGTACTTC. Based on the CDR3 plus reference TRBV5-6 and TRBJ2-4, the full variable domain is DAGVTQSPTHLIKTRGQQVTLRCSPKSGHDTVSWYQQALGQGPQFIFQYYEEEERQRGNFPDRFSGHQFPNYSSELNVNALLLGDSALYLCASSLGRLVGDIQYFGAGTRLSVL.

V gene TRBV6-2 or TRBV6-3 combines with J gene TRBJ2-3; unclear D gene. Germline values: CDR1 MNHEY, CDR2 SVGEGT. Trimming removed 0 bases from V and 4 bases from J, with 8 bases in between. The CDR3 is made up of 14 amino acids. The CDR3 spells CASSYSVSPDTQYF. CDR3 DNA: TGTGCCAGCAGTTACTCGGTCTCCCCAGATACGCAGTATTTT.

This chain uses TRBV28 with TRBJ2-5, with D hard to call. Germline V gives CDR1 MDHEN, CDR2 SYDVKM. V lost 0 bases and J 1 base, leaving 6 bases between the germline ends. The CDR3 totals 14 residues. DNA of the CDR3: TGTGCCAGCAGTTTATGGGGGTTCCAAGAGACCCAGTACTTC. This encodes CASSLWGFQETQYF.

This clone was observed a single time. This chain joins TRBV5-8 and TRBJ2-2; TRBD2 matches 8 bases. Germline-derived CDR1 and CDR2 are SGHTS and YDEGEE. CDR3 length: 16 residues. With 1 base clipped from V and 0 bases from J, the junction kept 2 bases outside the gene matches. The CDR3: CASSLYSGANTGELFF. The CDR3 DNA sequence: TGTGCCAGCAGCTTGTATAGCGGGGCGAACACCGGGGAGCTGTTTTTT.

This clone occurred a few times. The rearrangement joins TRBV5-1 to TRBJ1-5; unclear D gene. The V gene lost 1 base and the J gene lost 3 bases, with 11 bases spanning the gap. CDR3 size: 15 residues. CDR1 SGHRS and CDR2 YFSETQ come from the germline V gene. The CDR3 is CASSLSGALNQPQHF. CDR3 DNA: TGCGCCAGCAGCTTGAGCGGTGCTCTCAATCAGCCCCAGCATTTT. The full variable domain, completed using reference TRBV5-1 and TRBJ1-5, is KAGVTQTPRYLIKTRGQQVTLSCSPISGHRSVSWYQQTPGQGLQFLFEYFSETQRNKGNFPGRFSGRQFSNSRSEMNVSTLELGDSALYLCASSLSGALNQPQHFGDGTRLSIL.

The CDR3 loop is CASSFLQNPYEQYF. The CDR3 DNA reads TGTGCCAGCAGCTTCTTACAGAACCCCTACGAGCAGTACTTC. This sequence joins TRBV7-2 and TRBJ2-7; D remains unclear. V was shortened by 3 bases and J by 2 bases, with 11 bases between the two germline ends. Germline loops: CDR1 SGHTA, CDR2 FQGNSA. The CDR3 length is 14 residues.

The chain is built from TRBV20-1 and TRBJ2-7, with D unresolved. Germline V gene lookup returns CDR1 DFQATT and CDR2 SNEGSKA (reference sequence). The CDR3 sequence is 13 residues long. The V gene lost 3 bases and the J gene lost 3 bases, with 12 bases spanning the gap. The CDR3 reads CSASATLLYEQYF. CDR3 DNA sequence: TGCAGTGCTAGTGCCACCCTACTCTACGAGCAGTACTTC.

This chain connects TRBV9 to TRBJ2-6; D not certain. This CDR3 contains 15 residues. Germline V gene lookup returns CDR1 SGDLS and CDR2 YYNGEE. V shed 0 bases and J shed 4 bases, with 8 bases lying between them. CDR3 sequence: CASSVEVLGANVLTF. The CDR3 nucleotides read TGTGCCAGCAGCGTAGAGGTTCTGGGGGCCAACGTCCTGACTTTC. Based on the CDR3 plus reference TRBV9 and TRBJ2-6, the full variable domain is DSGVTQTPKHLITATGQRVTLRCSPRSGDLSVYWYQQSLDQGLQFLIQYYNGEERAKGNILERFSAQQFPDLHSELNLSSLELGDSALYFCASSVEVLGANVLTFGAGSRLTVL.

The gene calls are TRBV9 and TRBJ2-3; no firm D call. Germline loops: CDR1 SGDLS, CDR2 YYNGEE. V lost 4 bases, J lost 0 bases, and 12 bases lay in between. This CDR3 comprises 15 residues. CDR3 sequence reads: CASSPRIFSTDTQYF. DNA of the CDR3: TGTGCCAGCAGCCCCAGGATTTTTAGCACAGATACGCAGTATTTT. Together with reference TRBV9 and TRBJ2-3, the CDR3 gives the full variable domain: DSGVTQTPKHLITATGQRVTLRCSPRSGDLSVYWYQQSLDQGLQFLIQYYNGEERAKGNILERFSAQQFPDLHSELNLSSLELGDSALYFCASSPRIFSTDTQYFGPGTRLTVL.

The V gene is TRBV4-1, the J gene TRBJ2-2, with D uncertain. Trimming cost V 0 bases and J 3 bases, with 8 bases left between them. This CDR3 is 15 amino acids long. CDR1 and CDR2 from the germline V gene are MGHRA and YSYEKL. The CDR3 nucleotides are TGCGCCAGCAGCCAAGATGTCAGTTACACCGGGGAGCTGTTTTTT. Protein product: CASSQDVSYTGELFF.